The clone carrying this TCR beta chain was recorded only once. What it recognizes is unknown. TCRdb's copy holds only in-frame clones and misses some; the assay was immunoSEQ multiplex PCR. Of fewer than 1.8 million clones detected, 98% to 99% appear once; the ten largest clones hold roughly 0.36%. The data originate from a study of shared clonotypes between healthy human individuals. V shed 3 bases and J shed 10 bases, with 15 bases lying between them. The length of the CDR3 is 13 residues. Germline V gene data show CDR1 as LNHDA and CDR2 as SQIVND (reference sequence). Study findings and constraints: Non-shared clonotypes were found to have lower generation probabilities than the clonotypes that were shared by all four of the sorted-subset donors. It was observed that 5% to 6.5% of naive CD4 clonotypes were shared across several donors. Estimated richness values were generally larger in naive subsets than in memory subsets.

This chain uses TRBV19 with TRBJ2-5, with TRBD1 as a possible D gene (6 bases). This sequence was found in a man aged 30-40 years in good health. Sample: naive CD4+ T cells sorted from blood. This sample's subset: CD45RA+ positively selected. CDR3 sequence reads: CASSMGGTQFQYF. DNA for the CDR3: TGTGCCAGTAGTATGGGTGGGACACAGTTCCAGTACTTC.